This T cell receptor (beta chain) appears in the sequencing data of a study of CD8 T cells in ankylosing spondylitis. TCRdb passed the 5' RACE reads through MiXCR, listing each CDR3 protein once. In the table there are 300,000 to 350,000 distinct CDR3 sequences, roughly 20% of which are singletons. This clonotype has ten or more counts. What it binds is not known. The study's findings and limits: According to the report, clones linked to the disease were significantly enriched in matched synovial fluid samples taken from ankylosing spondylitis patients.

The sequencing sample was made of blood, either unsorted or a sorted T cell fraction (not recorded which). The sequence derives from a female donor with ankylosing spondylitis or in good health (not recorded which).

The CDR3 sequence: CSTRPGQETQYF. Here the CDR3 DNA reads TGCAGCACACGACCGGGACAAGAGACCCAGTACTTC. The V call is TRBV29-1, the J call TRBJ2-5, with D perhaps TRBD2 (5 bases). The CDR3 is 12 amino acids. CDR1 and CDR2 (germline): SQVTM, ANQGSEA. Deletions cut 8 bases from V and 2 bases from J, with 12 bases between.